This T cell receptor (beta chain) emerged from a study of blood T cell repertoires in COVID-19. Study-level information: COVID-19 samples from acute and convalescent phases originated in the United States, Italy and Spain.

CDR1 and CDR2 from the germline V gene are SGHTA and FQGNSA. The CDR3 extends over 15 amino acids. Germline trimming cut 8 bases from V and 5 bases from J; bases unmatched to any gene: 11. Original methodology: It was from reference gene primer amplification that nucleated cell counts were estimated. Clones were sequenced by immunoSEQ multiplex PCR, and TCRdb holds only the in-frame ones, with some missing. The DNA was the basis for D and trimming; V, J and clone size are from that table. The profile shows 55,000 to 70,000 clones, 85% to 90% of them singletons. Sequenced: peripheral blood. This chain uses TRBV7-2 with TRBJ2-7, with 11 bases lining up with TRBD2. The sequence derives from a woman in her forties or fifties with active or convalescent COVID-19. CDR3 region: CASGVFSGRGHEQYF. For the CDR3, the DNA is TGTGCCAGCGGGGTCTTTAGCGGGAGGGGGCACGAGCAGTACTTC.